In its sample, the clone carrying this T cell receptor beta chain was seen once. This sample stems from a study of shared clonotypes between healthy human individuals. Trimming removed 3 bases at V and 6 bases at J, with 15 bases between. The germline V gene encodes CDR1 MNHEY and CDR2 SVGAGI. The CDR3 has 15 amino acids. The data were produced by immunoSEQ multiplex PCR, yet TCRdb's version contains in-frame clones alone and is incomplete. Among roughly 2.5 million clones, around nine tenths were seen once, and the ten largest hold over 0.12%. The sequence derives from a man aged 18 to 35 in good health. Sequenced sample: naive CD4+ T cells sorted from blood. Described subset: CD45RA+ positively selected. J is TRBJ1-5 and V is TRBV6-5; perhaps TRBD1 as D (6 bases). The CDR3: CASSYGGQSTQPQHF. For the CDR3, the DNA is TGTGCCAGCAGTTATGGAGGACAGAGTACTCAGCCCCAGCATTTT.